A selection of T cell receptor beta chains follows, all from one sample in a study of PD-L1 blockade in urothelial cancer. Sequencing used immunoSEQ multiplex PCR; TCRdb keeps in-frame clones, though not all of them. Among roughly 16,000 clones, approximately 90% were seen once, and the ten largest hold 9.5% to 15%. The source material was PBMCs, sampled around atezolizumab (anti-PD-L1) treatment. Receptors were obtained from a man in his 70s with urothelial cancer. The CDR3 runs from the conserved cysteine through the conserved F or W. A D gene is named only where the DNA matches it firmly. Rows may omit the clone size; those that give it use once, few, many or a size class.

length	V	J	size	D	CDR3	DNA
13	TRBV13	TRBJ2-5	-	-	CASSLEMKETQYF	TGTGCCAGCAGCCTCGAGATGAAAGAGACCCAGTACTTC
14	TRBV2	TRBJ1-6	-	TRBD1	CASSRDRENSPLHF	TGTGCCAGCAGCCGGGACAGGGAAAATTCACCCCTCCACTTT
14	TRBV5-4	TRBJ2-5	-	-	CASTSPQTGETQYF	TGTGCCAGCACCTCACCCCAGACAGGAGAGACCCAGTACTTC
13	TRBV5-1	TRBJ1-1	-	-	CASSLGTDTEAFF	TGCGCCAGCAGCTTGGGTACGGACACTGAAGCTTTCTTT
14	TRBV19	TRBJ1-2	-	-	CASSRFTGNYGYTF	TGTGCCAGTAGCCGATTCACAGGGAACTATGGCTACACCTTC
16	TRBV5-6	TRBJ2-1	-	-	CASSLSPRREYNEQFF	TGTGCCAGCAGCTTGAGTCCCCGTCGAGAGTACAATGAGCAGTTCTTC
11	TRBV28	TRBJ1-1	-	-	CASSPSGEAFF	TGTGCCAGCAGTCCATCGGGGGAAGCTTTCTTT
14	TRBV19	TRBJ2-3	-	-	CASSIVQGVDTQYF	TGTGCCAGTAGTATAGTTCAGGGTGTAGATACGCAGTATTTT
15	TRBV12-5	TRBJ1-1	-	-	CASGSPGEGGTEAFF	TGTGCTAGTGGTTCCCCCGGGGAAGGGGGAACTGAAGCTTTCTTT
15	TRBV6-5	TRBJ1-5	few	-	CASSYSVRGNQPQHF	TGTGCCAGCAGTTACTCGGTCCGGGGCAATCAGCCCCAGCATTTT
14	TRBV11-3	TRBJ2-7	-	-	CASSLGWGPYEQYF	TGTGCCAGCAGCTTAGGTTGGGGGCCCTACGAGCAGTACTTC
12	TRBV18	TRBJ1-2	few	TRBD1	CASSFRDSGYTF	TGTGCCAGCTCATTCCGGGACAGTGGCTACACCTTC
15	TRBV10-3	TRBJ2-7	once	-	CAISPEGAGEYEQYF	TGTGCCATCAGCCCCGAAGGGGCAGGGGAGTACGAGCAGTACTTC
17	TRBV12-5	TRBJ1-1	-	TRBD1	CASGLVPPGQGLSEAFF	TGTGCTAGTGGTTTGGTACCCCCGGGACAGGGGTTGTCTGAAGCTTTCTTT
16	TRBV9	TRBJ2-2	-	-	CASSVLGGTNTGELFF	TGTGCCAGCAGCGTATTGGGAGGCACGAACACCGGGGAGCTGTTTTTT
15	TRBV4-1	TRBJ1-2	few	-	CASSQPTRGSYGYTF	TGCGCCAGCAGCCAACCGACCCGGGGATCCTATGGCTACACCTTC
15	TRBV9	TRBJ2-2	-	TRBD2	CASSVVSGEAGELFF	TGTGCCAGCAGCGTAGTTAGCGGGGAGGCCGGGGAGCTGTTTTTT
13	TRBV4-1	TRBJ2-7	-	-	CASSQVREYEQYF	TGCGCCAGCAGCCAAGTTCGCGAATACGAGCAGTACTTC
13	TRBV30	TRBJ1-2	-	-	CAWSVTRVYGYTF	TGTGCCTGGAGTGTTACGAGAGTCTATGGCTACACCTTC
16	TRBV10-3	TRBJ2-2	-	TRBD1	CASQGERTGDTGELFF	TGTGCCAGCCAGGGGGAACGGACAGGGGACACCGGGGAGCTGTTTTTT
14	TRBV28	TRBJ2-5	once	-	CAGGGGGWGETQYF	TGTGCCGGGGGCGGCGGGGGTTGGGGGGAGACCCAGTACTTC
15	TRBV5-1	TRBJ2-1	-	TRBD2	CASYYLAGGQVEQFF	TGCGCCAGCTACTATCTAGCGGGGGGGCAGGTTGAGCAGTTCTTC
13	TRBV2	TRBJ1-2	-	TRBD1	CASTRQGSYGYTF	TGTGCCAGCACTCGACAGGGGAGCTATGGCTACACCTTC
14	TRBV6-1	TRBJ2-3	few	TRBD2	CASIRWGEGDTQYF	TGTGCCAGCATCAGGTGGGGGGAGGGAGATACGCAGTATTTT
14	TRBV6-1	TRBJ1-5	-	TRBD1	CASSDETGNQPQHF	TGTGCCAGCAGTGATGAGACAGGGAATCAGCCCCAGCATTTT
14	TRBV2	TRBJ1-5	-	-	CASSDRAGYQPQHF	TGTGCCAGCAGTGATCGGGCAGGGTATCAGCCCCAGCATTTT
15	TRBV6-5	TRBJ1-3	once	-	CASSYSGGAGNTIYF	TGTGCCAGCAGTTACTCGGGGGGTGCTGGAAACACCATATATTTT
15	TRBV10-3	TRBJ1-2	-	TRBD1	CASSEVTGAIYGYTF	TGTGCCAGCAGTGAAGTCACAGGGGCCATATATGGCTACACCTTC
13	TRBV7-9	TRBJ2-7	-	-	CASSLPGGYEQYF	TGTGCCAGCAGCTTGCCCGGGGGCTACGAGCAGTACTTC
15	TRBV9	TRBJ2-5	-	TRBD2	CASSPSGGVQETQYF	TGTGCCAGCAGCCCCAGCGGGGGGGTCCAAGAGACCCAGTACTTC
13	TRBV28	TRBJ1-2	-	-	CASSPTGDYGYTF	TGTGCCAGCAGTCCGACAGGAGACTATGGCTACACCTTC
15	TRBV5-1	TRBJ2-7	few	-	CASSLAPTNAYEQYF	TGCGCCAGCAGCTTGGCGCCGACAAATGCCTACGAGCAGTACTTC
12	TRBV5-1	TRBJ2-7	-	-	CASSPLSRQEYF	TGCGCCAGCAGCCCGTTAAGTCGACAGGAGTACTTC
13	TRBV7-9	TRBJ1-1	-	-	CASSSSVNTEAFF	TGTGCCAGCAGTTCCAGTGTGAACACTGAAGCTTTCTTT
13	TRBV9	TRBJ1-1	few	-	CASRRSLGGEAFF	TGTGCCAGCAGACGCTCCCTAGGAGGGGAAGCTTTCTTT